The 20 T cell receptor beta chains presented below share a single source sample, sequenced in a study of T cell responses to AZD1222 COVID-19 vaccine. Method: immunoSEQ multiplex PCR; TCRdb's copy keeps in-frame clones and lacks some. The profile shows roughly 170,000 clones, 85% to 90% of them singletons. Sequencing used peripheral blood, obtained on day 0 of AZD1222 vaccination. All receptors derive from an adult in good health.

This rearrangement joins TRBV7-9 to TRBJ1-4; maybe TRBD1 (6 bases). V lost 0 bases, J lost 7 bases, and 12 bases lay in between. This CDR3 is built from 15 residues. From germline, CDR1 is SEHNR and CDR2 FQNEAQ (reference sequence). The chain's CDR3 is CASSLAAGEGEKLFF. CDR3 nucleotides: TGTGCCAGCAGCTTAGCGGCAGGGGAGGGTGAAAAACTGTTTTTT.

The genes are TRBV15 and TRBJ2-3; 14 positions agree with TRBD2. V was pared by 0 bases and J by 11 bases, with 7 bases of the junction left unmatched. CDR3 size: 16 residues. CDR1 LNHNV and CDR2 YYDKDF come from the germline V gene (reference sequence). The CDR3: CATSRDPGLAGDLQYF. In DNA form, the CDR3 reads TGTGCCACCAGCAGAGATCCGGGACTAGCGGGAGATTTGCAGTATTTT.

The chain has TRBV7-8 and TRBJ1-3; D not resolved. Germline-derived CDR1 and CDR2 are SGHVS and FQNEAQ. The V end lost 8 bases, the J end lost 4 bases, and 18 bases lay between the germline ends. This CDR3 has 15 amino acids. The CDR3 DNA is TGTGCCAGCGATGATTGGCCTGCTCGGGGAAACACCATATATTTT. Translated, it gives CASDDWPARGNTIYF.

For the CDR3, the DNA is TGCAGCGTTGAAGCGGACCGACTTTATAATTCACCCCTCCACTTT. This encodes CSVEADRLYNSPLHF. This chain uses TRBV29-1 with TRBJ1-6, with D unresolved. CDR1 and CDR2 from the germline V gene are SQVTM and ANQGSEA. The CDR3 runs 15 residues. The V gene lost 1 base and the J gene lost 4 bases, with 11 bases spanning the gap.

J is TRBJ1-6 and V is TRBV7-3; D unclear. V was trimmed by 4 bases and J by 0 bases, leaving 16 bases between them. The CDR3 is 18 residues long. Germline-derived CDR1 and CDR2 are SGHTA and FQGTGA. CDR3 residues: CASSSTGPSSSYNSPLHF. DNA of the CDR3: TGTGCCAGCAGCTCTACCGGGCCTTCAAGCTCCTATAATTCACCCCTCCACTTT.

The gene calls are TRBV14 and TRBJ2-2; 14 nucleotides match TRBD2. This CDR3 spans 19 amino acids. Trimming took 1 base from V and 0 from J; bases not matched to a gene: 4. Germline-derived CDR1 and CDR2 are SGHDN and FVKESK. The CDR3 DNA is TGTGCCAGCAGCCAAGCTGGACTAGCGGGGGGCGCGAACACCGGGGAGCTGTTTTTT. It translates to CASSQAGLAGGANTGELFF.

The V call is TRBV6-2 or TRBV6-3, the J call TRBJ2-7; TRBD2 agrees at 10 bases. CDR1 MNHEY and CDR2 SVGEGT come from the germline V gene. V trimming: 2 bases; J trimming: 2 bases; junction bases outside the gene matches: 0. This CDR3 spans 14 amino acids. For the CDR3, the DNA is TGTGCCAGCAGTTACACTAGCGGGGCCTACGAGCAGTACTTC. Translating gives CASSYTSGAYEQYF.

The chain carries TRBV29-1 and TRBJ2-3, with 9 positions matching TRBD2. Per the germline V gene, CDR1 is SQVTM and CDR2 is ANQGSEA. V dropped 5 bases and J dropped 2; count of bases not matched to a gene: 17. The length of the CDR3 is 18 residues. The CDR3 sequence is CSVPPGSSGRSLTDTQYF. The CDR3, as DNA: TGCAGCGTTCCCCCCGGTTCCAGCGGGAGGTCCCTCACAGATACGCAGTATTTT.

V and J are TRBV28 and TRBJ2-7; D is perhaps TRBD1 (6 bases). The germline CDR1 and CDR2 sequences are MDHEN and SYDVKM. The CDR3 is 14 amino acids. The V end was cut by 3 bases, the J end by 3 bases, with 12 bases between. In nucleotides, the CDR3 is TGTGCCAGCAGTTTCCGACAGGTGTACTACGAGCAGTACTTC. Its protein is CASSFRQVYYEQYF.

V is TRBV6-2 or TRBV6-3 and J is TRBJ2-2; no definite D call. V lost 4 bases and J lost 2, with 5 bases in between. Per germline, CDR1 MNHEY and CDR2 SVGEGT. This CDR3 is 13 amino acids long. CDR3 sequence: CASSSDNTGELFF. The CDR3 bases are TGTGCCAGCAGTTCCGACAACACCGGGGAGCTGTTTTTT.

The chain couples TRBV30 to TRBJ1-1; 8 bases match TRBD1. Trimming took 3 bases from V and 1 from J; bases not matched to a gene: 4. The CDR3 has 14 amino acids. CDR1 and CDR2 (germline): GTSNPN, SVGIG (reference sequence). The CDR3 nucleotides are TGTGCCTGGAGCCTGGGGACAGGGAACACTGAAGCTTTCTTT. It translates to CAWSLGTGNTEAFF.

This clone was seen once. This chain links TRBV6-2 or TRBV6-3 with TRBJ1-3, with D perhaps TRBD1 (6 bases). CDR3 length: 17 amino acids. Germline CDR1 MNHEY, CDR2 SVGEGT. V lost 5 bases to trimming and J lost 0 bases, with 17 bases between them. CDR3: CASSPSRGAFSGNTIYF. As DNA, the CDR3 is TGTGCCAGCAGTCCCTCCCGGGGGGCCTTCTCTGGAAACACCATATATTTT.

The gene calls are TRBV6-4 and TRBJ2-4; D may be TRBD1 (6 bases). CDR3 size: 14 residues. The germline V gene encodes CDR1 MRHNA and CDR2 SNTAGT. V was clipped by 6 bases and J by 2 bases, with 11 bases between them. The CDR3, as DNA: TGTGCCAGCAGAGTACAGGGTTCCAAAAACATTCAGTACTTC. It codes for CASRVQGSKNIQYF.

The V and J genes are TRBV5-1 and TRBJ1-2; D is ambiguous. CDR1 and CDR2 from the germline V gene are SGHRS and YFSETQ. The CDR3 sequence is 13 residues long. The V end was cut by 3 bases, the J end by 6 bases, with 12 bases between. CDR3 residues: CASSWPGEDGYTF. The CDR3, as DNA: TGCGCCAGCAGCTGGCCCGGTGAGGATGGCTACACCTTC.

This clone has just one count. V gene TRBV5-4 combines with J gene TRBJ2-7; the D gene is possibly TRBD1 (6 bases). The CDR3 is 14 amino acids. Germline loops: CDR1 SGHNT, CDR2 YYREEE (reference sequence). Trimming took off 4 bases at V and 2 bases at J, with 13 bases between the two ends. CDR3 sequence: CASSRDTGTYEQYF. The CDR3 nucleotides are TGTGCCAGCAGCCGTGACACAGGGACCTACGAGCAGTACTTC.

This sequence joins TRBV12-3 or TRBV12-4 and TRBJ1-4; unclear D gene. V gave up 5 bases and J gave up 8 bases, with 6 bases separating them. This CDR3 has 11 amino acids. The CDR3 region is CASSGVEKLFF. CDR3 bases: TGTGCCAGCAGTGGAGTGGAAAAACTGTTTTTT.

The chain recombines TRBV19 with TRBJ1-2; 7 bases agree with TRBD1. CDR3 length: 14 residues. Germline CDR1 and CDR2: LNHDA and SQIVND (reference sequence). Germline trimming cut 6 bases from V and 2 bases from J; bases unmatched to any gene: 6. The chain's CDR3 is CASSPGQWNYGYTF. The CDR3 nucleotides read TGTGCCAGTAGCCCGGGACAGTGGAACTATGGCTACACCTTC.

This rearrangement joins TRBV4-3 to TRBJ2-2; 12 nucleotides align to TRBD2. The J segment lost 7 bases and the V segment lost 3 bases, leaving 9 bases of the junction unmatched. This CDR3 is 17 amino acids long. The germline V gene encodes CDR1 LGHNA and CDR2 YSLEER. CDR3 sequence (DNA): TGCGCCAGCAGCCAGGGGGGACTAGCGGGTGGTGGCGGGGAGCTGTTTTTT. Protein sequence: CASSQGGLAGGGGELFF.

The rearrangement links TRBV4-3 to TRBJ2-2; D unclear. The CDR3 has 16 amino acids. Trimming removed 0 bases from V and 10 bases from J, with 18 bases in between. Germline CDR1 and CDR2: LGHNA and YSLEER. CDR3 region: CASSQDKGQAPKELFF. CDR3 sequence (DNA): TGCGCCAGCAGCCAAGATAAAGGTCAGGCCCCGAAGGAGCTGTTTTTT.

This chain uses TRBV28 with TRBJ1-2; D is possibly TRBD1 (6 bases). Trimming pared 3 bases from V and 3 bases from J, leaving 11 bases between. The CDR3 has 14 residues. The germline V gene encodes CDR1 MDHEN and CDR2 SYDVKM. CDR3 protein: CASSFGEGDYGYTF. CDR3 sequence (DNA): TGTGCCAGCAGTTTCGGGGAGGGGGACTATGGCTACACCTTC.